This T cell receptor (beta chain) was recovered during a study of T cell responses to AZD1222 COVID-19 vaccine. General study results and limits: Epitopes outside B.1.351 and B.1.1.7 mutated regions reportedly drew nearly half of spike TCRs. Spike regions recognized by vaccine-associated CD4 TCRs spanned the protein, led by 160-218 and 743-854. Clonal diversity was possibly underestimated, and the donors were mostly white British, with more females.

CDR1 is GTSNPN and CDR2 is SVGIG in the germline V gene (reference sequence). The CDR3 contains 13 residues. V lost 2 bases and J lost 4; bases outside the gene matches: 2. Produced via immunoSEQ multiplex PCR; TCRdb's table is partial and in-frame only. The repertoire holds under 140,000 clones, with approximately 94% as singletons. This clone was observed a handful of times. Antigen: not known. The starting material was peripheral blood, obtained 28 days after the second AZD1222 dose. This receptor was identified in an adult who received the AZD1222 COVID-19 vaccine. This chain connects TRBV30 to TRBJ1-5; 7 bases are a match to TRBD1. Here the CDR3 DNA reads TGTGCCTGGAGTTCAGGGGGAAATCAGCCCCAGCATTTT. Its translation is CAWSSGGNQPQHF.